This TCR beta chain was sequenced in a study of blood T cell repertoires in COVID-19 (dated by TCRdb to 2020 to 2022). Regarding the complete study: The collaborator samples originated in the United States, Italy and Spain and spanned the acute and convalescent phases of COVID-19. The material from the prospective study consisted of cDNA or gDNA derived from T cells, B-cell-depleted T cells, or PBMCs. Samples were obtained from the ongoing ImmuneRACE study (first 160 participants) and from approximately 1,200 subjects provided by 6 global collaborators. A de-identified subject ID, COVID-19 status, age in years and sex were almost always included in the sample metadata. A freely available public database, intended as a resource for researchers studying the immune response to SARS-CoV-2, is where the repertoires were released. Subjects who had been exposed to COVID-19, were actively infected with it, or had recovered from it provided the deeply sampled blood TCRbeta repertoires that made up the dataset. Where available, HLA class I and class II types were taken from metadata supplied by the sample provider and were not determined by assay-based typing. General findings and caveats noted by the study authors: The amount of clinical and demographic metadata varied by source and participant and was provided uncurated.

TCRbeta CDR3 regions were amplified from genomic DNA using the immunoSEQ Assay, a bias-controlled multiplex PCR. The published analysis was carried out like this. Nucleated cell counts per sample were estimated from amplification of reference gene primers within the assay. Sequence reads were collapsed and filtered to measure the absolute abundance of every unique TCRbeta CDR3 rearrangement. For each sample, productive Simpson clonality was calculated as the square root of Simpson's diversity index over productive rearrangements. In TCRdb, the immuneACCESS table is reduced to in-frame sequences with V and J assigned. These tables do not hold every clone; where another copy was compared, an unresolved V gene accounts for under half, and the others remain unexplained. That table gives V, J and clone size, and the DNA gave D and trimming. This sample comprises about 220,000 clones, 70% to 90% of them detected only once. The ten biggest clones cover 9.5% to 13% of the sample.

One collaborating source in Seattle enrolled patients during active infection and followed them longitudinally through the course of disease. Collaborating institutions collected whole blood in K2EDTA tubes following their own protocols. For TCRbeta analysis, collaborators shipped samples in one of three forms: frozen whole blood, isolated PBMCs, or DNA extracted from either of those sample types. This clone has just one count. Its antigen is not yet known. No base quality information exists; no much larger clone differs at one position. Counted from cysteine to phenylalanine, this CDR3 has 19 amino acids. The CDR3 DNA has 57 bases and is translated from base 1. Trimmed from V: 6 bases; trimmed from J: 2 bases; junction bases lacking a gene match: 20. As encoded in the germline V gene, CDR1 is SNHLY while CDR2 is FYNNEI.

Sequencing was carried out using peripheral blood. This TCR came from a woman in her forties or fifties with COVID-19, enrolled during active disease. This chain is built from TRBV2 and TRBJ2-3, and 7 bases in between align with TRBD2. The CDR3 protein is CASRTSSGGGELSTDTQYF. In nucleotides, the sequence is TGTGCCAGCAGAACTTCCTCCGGGGGAGGGGAACTATCCACAGATACGCAGTATTTT.